This T cell receptor (beta chain) was sequenced for a study of blood T cell repertoires in COVID-19. About the study: The samples span acute and convalescent COVID-19 from the United States, Italy and Spain. PBMCs, B-cell-depleted T cells, or T cells provided the cDNA or gDNA that made up the material.

Original analysis: Estimated nucleated cell counts came from reference gene primer amplification. Using immunoSEQ multiplex PCR, the repertoire was profiled, and TCRdb retains in-frame clones only, with some absent. The DNA gave D and trimming, while V, J and clone size come from that table. This table has hundreds of thousands of clones, about 70% appearing once. The germline V and J ends were trimmed by 0 bases and 3 bases, with 9 bases remaining between them. This CDR3 has 15 residues. Germline V gives CDR1 KGHSH, CDR2 LQKENI. This clone was counted a few times. The sequenced material came from peripheral blood. This chain links TRBV18 with TRBJ1-5; TRBD1 is a possible D gene (5 bases). This TCR came from an elderly woman with acute or convalescent COVID-19. The CDR3 reads CASSPPGGDNQPQHF. The CDR3 DNA reads TGTGCCAGCTCACCACCGGGAGGGGACAATCAGCCCCAGCATTTT. Supplemented by reference TRBV18 and TRBJ1-5, the full variable domain reads NAGVMQNPRHLVRRRGQEARLRCSPMKGHSHVYWYRQLPEEGLKFMVYLQKENIIDESGMPKERFSAEFPKEGPSILRIQQVVRGDSAAYFCASSPPGGDNQPQHFGDGTRLSIL.